These T cell receptor beta chains were read from a single sample in a study of blood T cell repertoires in COVID-19. TCRdb keeps only in-frame clones here, not all; method: immunoSEQ multiplex PCR. The sample has under 55,000 clones, around 73% seen once. The sample was PBMCs or T cells enriched from blood (not recorded which). These receptor sequences come from a woman aged 45-65 years with acute COVID-19. Each CDR3 is given with its conserved first and last residue. Fields, in order: J gene, clone size, D gene, V gene, CDR3 protein, CDR3 DNA. D genes are given only for firm matches. Clone size is stated in some rows and not others, as once, few, many or a class when expanded.

TRBJ1-2	NA	TRBD1	TRBV6-5	CASSYTDRRGYGYTF	TGTGCCAGCAGTTACACGGACAGGAGGGGATATGGCTACACCTTC
TRBJ2-7	few	TRBD1	TRBV5-1	CASSWTLQGGEQYF	TGCGCCAGCAGCTGGACGCTACAGGGGGGCGAGCAGTACTTC
TRBJ2-5	few	TRBD1	TRBV19	CASSRGTGGRETQYF	TGTGCCAGTAGCCGAGGGACAGGGGGTAGGGAGACCCAGTACTTC
TRBJ1-1	NA	TRBD1	TRBV7-3	CASSTRQGKNTEAFF	TGTGCCAGCAGCACACGACAGGGCAAGAACACTGAAGCTTTCTTT
TRBJ2-7	NA	TRBD1	TRBV11-3	CASSQGPGQGARGVYEQYF	TGTGCCAGCAGCCAAGGCCCGGGACAGGGGGCTCGAGGGGTCTACGAGCAGTACTTC
TRBJ2-5	NA	TRBD2	TRBV19	CASSYRTSGSPDRRAQYF	TGTGCCAGTAGTTATAGGACTAGCGGGAGCCCCGACCGGAGGGCCCAGTACTTC
TRBJ1-6	NA	NA	TRBV19	CASRRGHMNSPLHF	TGTGCCAGTAGGCGGGGGCATATGAATTCACCCCTCCACTTT
TRBJ2-2	NA	NA	TRBV24-1	CATETGTGELFF	TGTGCCACCGAGACAGGAACCGGGGAGCTGTTTTTT
TRBJ1-2	NA	TRBD1	TRBV28	CASSSGTGSWVGYGYTF	TGTGCCAGCAGCTCCGGGACAGGCTCCTGGGTGGGCTATGGCTACACCTTC
TRBJ2-1	NA	TRBD1	TRBV5-4	CASSGVGRGRENEQFF	TGTGCCAGCAGCGGAGTAGGCAGGGGGCGTGAAAATGAGCAGTTCTTC
TRBJ1-2	few	NA	TRBV5-1	CASSLEEGGYTF	TGCGCCAGCAGCTTGGAGGAGGGTGGCTACACCTTC
TRBJ1-6	NA	NA	TRBV2	CASRGGRGNSPLHF	TGTGCCAGCAGAGGGGGTCGGGGTAATTCACCCCTCCACTTT
TRBJ1-2	NA	NA	TRBV28	CASSLFGTSYGYTF	TGTGCCAGCAGTTTATTCGGGACATCCTATGGCTACACCTTC
TRBJ2-7	NA	TRBD1	TRBV11-1	CASSFRDRAIYEQYF	TGTGCCAGCAGCTTCCGGGACAGGGCCATCTACGAGCAGTACTTC
TRBJ1-2	NA	NA	TRBV5-1	CASSFRAINDGYTF	TGCGCCAGCAGCTTCAGGGCAATCAACGATGGCTACACCTTC
TRBJ1-5	NA	TRBD1	TRBV28	CASSLRGRLHQPQHF	TGTGCCAGCAGTTTAAGGGGGCGACTCCATCAGCCCCAGCATTTT
TRBJ1-1	once	TRBD1	TRBV13	CASSLGPDRGALSTEAFF	TGTGCCAGCAGCTTAGGTCCCGACAGGGGGGCCCTGAGCACTGAAGCTTTCTTT
TRBJ1-1	NA	NA	TRBV21-1	CASSRRTRTSVNTEAFF	TGTGCCAGCAGCCGGCGAACCAGGACAAGCGTCAACACTGAAGCTTTCTTT
TRBJ1-3	NA	TRBD1	TRBV18	CASSQGQGLSGNTIYF	TGTGCCAGCTCACAGGGACAGGGCCTCTCTGGAAACACCATATATTTT
TRBJ2-1	NA	TRBD2	TRBV2	CASSPSTSGGFNEQFF	TGTGCCAGCAGTCCGTCTACTAGCGGGGGATTCAATGAGCAGTTCTTC
TRBJ1-2	NA	TRBD1	TRBV5-4	CASSSGTGNYGYTF	TGTGCCAGCAGCTCCGGGACAGGCAACTATGGCTACACCTTC
TRBJ1-5	NA	TRBD1	TRBV3-1/TRBV3-2	CASSQTTGSEQPQHF	TGTGCCAGCAGCCAGACGACAGGGTCAGAACAGCCCCAGCATTTT
TRBJ2-5	NA	NA	TRBV29-1	CSVEDPSSTGRETQYF	TGCAGCGTTGAAGACCCATCCTCAACAGGGCGAGAGACCCAGTACTTC
TRBJ1-6	NA	TRBD1	TRBV11-2	CASSLEAGTGVSPLHF	TGTGCCAGCAGCTTAGAAGCCGGGACAGGGGTTTCACCCCTCCACTTT
TRBJ1-3	NA	NA	TRBV7-9	CASLLDGRSGNTIYF	TGTGCCAGCCTCCTAGACGGCCGCTCTGGAAACACCATATATTTT
TRBJ1-1	NA	NA	TRBV30	CALENTEAFF	TGTGCCTTAGAGAACACTGAAGCTTTCTTT
TRBJ2-5	NA	TRBD1	TRBV6-1	CASSEASQQGVKKTQYF	TGTGCCAGCAGTGAGGCGAGTCAGCAGGGGGTGAAGAAGACCCAGTACTTC
TRBJ1-2	NA	NA	TRBV13	CASSLGTAVLVYGYTF	TGTGCCAGCAGCTTAGGGACAGCCGTATTAGTCTATGGCTACACCTTC
TRBJ2-1	few	NA	TRBV6-5	CASLPAGAGGEQFF	TGTGCCAGCCTGCCGGCAGGGGCCGGTGGTGAGCAGTTCTTC
TRBJ1-6	NA	NA	TRBV27	CASRQDRGNNSPLHF	TGTGCCAGCAGACAGGACAGAGGAAATAATTCACCCCTCCACTTT
TRBJ2-6	NA	NA	TRBV2	CASWRVSGANVLTF	TGTGCCAGCTGGAGGGTCTCTGGGGCCAACGTCCTGACTTTC
TRBJ1-2	NA	TRBD1	TRBV10-3	CAISESTGIRTGAHLRDGYTF	TGTGCCATCAGTGAGTCGACTGGTATAAGGACAGGGGCCCATCTTCGGGATGGCTACACCTTC
TRBJ2-3	NA	NA	TRBV11-2	CASSLWGGPDTQYF	TGTGCCAGCAGCTTATGGGGGGGGCCAGATACGCAGTATTTT
TRBJ1-2	NA	NA	TRBV2	CASSVGQGYYGYTF	TGTGCCAGCAGTGTGGGGCAGGGATACTATGGCTACACCTTC
TRBJ2-5	NA	TRBD2	TRBV5-4	CASSRLGEGTQYF	TGTGCCAGCAGCAGACTAGGGGAGGGGACCCAGTACTTC
TRBJ1-6	NA	TRBD1	TRBV19	CASSMVDRVNSPLHF	TGTGCCAGTAGTATGGTGGACAGGGTGAATTCACCCCTCCACTTT
TRBJ2-1	NA	NA	TRBV4-2	CASSQTGLGYNEQFF	TGTGCCAGCAGCCAGACAGGTTTGGGATACAATGAGCAGTTCTTC
TRBJ2-5	NA	TRBD1	TRBV5-5	CASRLSRPGTAQETQYF	TGTGCCAGCAGACTTAGCCGCCCCGGGACAGCCCAAGAGACCCAGTACTTC
TRBJ1-1	NA	NA	TRBV7-8	CASSLPPNTEAFF	TGTGCCAGCAGCCTCCCTCCCAACACTGAAGCTTTCTTT
TRBJ1-6	NA	NA	TRBV5-6	CASSPFGQRDSPLHF	TGTGCCAGCAGCCCTTTCGGACAGAGAGATTCACCCCTCCACTTT
TRBJ1-1	NA	NA	TRBV19	CASSIVSRAEAFF	TGTGCCAGTAGTATAGTCTCCAGGGCTGAAGCTTTCTTT
TRBJ1-1	NA	NA	TRBV9	CASSSRVKAFF	TGTGCCAGCAGCTCCAGGGTGAAAGCTTTCTTT
TRBJ2-2	NA	NA	TRBV15	CATSPSESNTGELFF	TGTGCCACCAGCCCCTCAGAATCGAACACCGGGGAGCTGTTTTTT
TRBJ1-2	NA	TRBD1	TRBV5-4	CASSPPSTGDYGYTF	TGTGCCAGCAGCCCCCCATCTACAGGGGACTATGGCTACACCTTC
TRBJ2-7	once	TRBD2	TRBV3-1/TRBV3-2	CASSQGWPSGGAGLNEQYF	TGTGCCAGCAGCCAAGGGTGGCCTAGCGGGGGGGCAGGTCTTAACGAGCAGTACTTC
TRBJ2-1	NA	TRBD2	TRBV7-7	CASSAAGNHNEQFF	TGTGCTAGCAGCGCAGCGGGGAACCACAATGAGCAGTTCTTC